This record covers a single TCR beta chain. Researchers took RNA transcripts and amplified TCR beta CDR3 regions from them. In the first round, RT-PCR was carried out with HTBI primers, and a multiplex PCR formed the second round. TCRdb passed the multiplex PCR reads through MiXCR, listing each CDR3 protein once. The repertoire holds approximately 700,000 distinct CDR3 sequences, with roughly 40% as singletons. Clinicians made diagnoses from clinical symptoms, serum thyroxine, TRAb, thyroid ultrasound and orbital computed tomography. This specimen comes from a study of Graves' ophthalmopathy and Graves' hyperthyroidism. This CDR3 comprises 11 residues. V was shortened by 8 bases and J by 6 bases, with 11 bases between the two germline ends. Germline-derived CDR1 and CDR2 are SQVTM and ANQGSEA.

This receptor was identified in an adult man with Graves' ophthalmopathy. The sequenced sample was peripheral blood. This rearrangement joins TRBV29-1 to TRBJ1-5; D is unresolved. The CDR3 nucleotides are TGCAGCTCCCTTAGGGCTCAGCCCCAGCATTTT. This encodes CSSLRAQPQHF.